One sample yielded the 26 T cell receptor beta chains listed below, sequenced in a study of sequential checkpoint blockade in melanoma. As to treatment: randomized to nivolumab then ipilimumab (arm A) or the reverse (arm B). Some clones are missing from TCRdb's copy, which holds only in-frame ones; the method was immunoSEQ multiplex PCR. The profile covers around 18,000 clones, with roughly four fifths appearing a single time and 30% to 40% taken by the ten largest. The material sequenced was CD8+ T cells sorted from blood (inferred from file names), taken from a patient given nivolumab and ipilimumab in sequence. These receptors originate from a human donor with melanoma.

The V and J genes are TRBV5-4 and TRBJ1-1, with 7 nucleotides matching TRBD1. From germline, CDR1 is SGHNT and CDR2 YYREEE (reference sequence). V was pared by 7 bases and J by 6 bases, with 9 bases of the junction left unmatched. CDR3 length: 13 amino acids. As DNA, the CDR3 is TGTGCCAGCGGACACGGGACAGAGGCTGAAGCTTTCTTT. Translating gives CASGHGTEAEAFF.

The chain employs TRBV15 and TRBJ1-5; possible D gene TRBD1, 6 bases. The CDR3 has 15 residues. Germline CDR1 and CDR2: LNHNV and YYDKDF (reference sequence). The ends were cut back, 1 base at V and 3 bases at J, with 10 bases in the middle. The CDR3 nucleotides are TGTGCCACCAGCAGAGCAGGGGAGATCAATCAGCCCCAGCATTTT. It is translated as CATSRAGEINQPQHF. The entire variable domain, with the rest obtained from reference TRBV15 and TRBJ1-5, is as follows: DAMVIQNPRYQVTQFGKPVTLSCSQTLNHNVMYWYQQKSSQAPKLLFHYYDKDFNNEADTPDNFQSRRPNTSFCFLDIRSPGLGDTAMYLCATSRAGEINQPQHFGDGTRLSIL.

The rearrangement joins TRBV7-9 to TRBJ1-2, with D possibly matching TRBD1 (6 bases). The CDR3 extends over 15 amino acids. Germline V gene sequence: CDR1 SEHNR, CDR2 FQNEAQ (reference sequence). V was clipped by 1 base and J by 4 bases, with 13 bases between them. CDR3 coding DNA: TGTGCCAGCAGCTTAGTAGTCCAGGGGCCCTATGGCTACACCTTC. It translates to CASSLVVQGPYGYTF.

This clone has more than one count but fewer than ten. The CDR3 nucleotides are TGTGCCAGCAGCTTAGAGGGGGACCCCCAGCATTTT. Translated, it gives CASSLEGDPQHF. The chain recombines TRBV7-9 with TRBJ1-5; D may be TRBD1 (6 bases). Trimming removed 1 base at V and 10 bases at J, with 8 bases between. CDR3 length: 12 residues. Germline V CDR1 and CDR2: SEHNR, FQNEAQ (reference sequence).

The rearrangement joins TRBV27 to TRBJ2-2; 11 nucleotides agree with TRBD2. The trim removed 8 bases at V and 0 bases at J, leaving 11 bases unmatched. Germline values: CDR1 MNHEY, CDR2 SMNVEV (reference sequence). The CDR3 contains 18 residues. The CDR3 here is CASRSPGTSGANTGELFF. The CDR3 bases are TGTGCCAGCCGCTCACCCGGGACTAGCGGAGCGAACACCGGGGAGCTGTTTTTT.

This clone was observed a handful of times. The chain combines TRBV30 with TRBJ2-7; 8 bases match TRBD1. Germline V lookup: CDR1 GTSNPN, CDR2 SVGIG (reference sequence). V lost 3 bases to trimming and J lost 1 base; unmatched junction nucleotides: 8. This CDR3 region has 15 residues. CDR3 nucleotide sequence: TGTGCCTGGAGGGAATGGACAGGGTTTTCCTACGAGCAGTACTTC. Its translation: CAWREWTGFSYEQYF.

This clone is large within its sample. This chain connects TRBV19 to TRBJ2-7; 7 bases match TRBD2. Germline CDR1 LNHDA, CDR2 SQIVND (reference sequence). The CDR3 covers 14 residues. V shed 6 bases, J shed 4 bases, and the junction held 9 bases outside the gene matches. The DNA of the CDR3 is TGTGCCAGTAGCCCCTTGGCTAGCGGATACGAGCAGTACTTC. Its protein product is CASSPLASGYEQYF.

The V and J genes are TRBV9 and TRBJ2-7; 7 bases map to TRBD2. J lost 4 bases, V lost 1 base, and 8 bases had no gene match. Germline CDR1 SGDLS, CDR2 YYNGEE. This CDR3 spans 15 amino acids. The CDR3 reads CASSVSSGPLYEQYF. In nucleotides, the CDR3 is TGTGCCAGCAGCGTATCTAGCGGTCCCCTTTACGAGCAGTACTTC.

This clone is termed medium-sized (0.01 to 0.1%). The chain has TRBV4-3 and TRBJ2-7, with a tentative D call TRBD1 (5 bases). CDR3 length equals 16 residues. V was cut by 0 bases and J by 1 base, with 13 bases left in between. The germline CDR1 and CDR2 sequences are LGHNA and YSLEER. Here the CDR3 DNA reads TGCGCCAGCAGCCAAGATCCCGGAGACAGTTCCTACGAGCAGTACTTC. This codes for CASSQDPGDSSYEQYF.

The rearrangement uses TRBV7-2 and TRBJ2-5; 8 nucleotides agree with TRBD2. Matching the DNA end better, TRBJ2-7 makes the J call doubtful. CDR3 length: 15 residues. The germline gives CDR1 SGHTA, CDR2 FQGNSA. CDR3 residues: CASSLALGTRDEQYF. The CDR3 bases are TGTGCCAGCAGCTTAGCGCTCGGGACTAGAGACGAGCAGTACTTC.

J is TRBJ2-3 and V is TRBV5-1; TRBD1 agrees at 8 bases. Trimming cost V 4 bases and J 1 base; bases outside gene matches: 5. This CDR3 spans 15 amino acids. Germline-derived CDR1 and CDR2 are SGHRS and YFSETQ. CDR3 in amino acids: CASSLPTGGTDTQYF. The CDR3 DNA reads TGCGCCAGCAGCCTTCCGACAGGGGGCACAGATACGCAGTATTTT.

The gene calls are TRBV4-1 and TRBJ1-1; 7 nucleotides agree with TRBD1. The CDR3 extends over 14 amino acids. Germline CDR1 reads MGHRA; CDR2 reads YSYEKL. The ends lost 5 bases at V and 5 bases at J; junction bases unmatched: 8. CDR3 amino acids: CASSSSTGRTEAFF. DNA of the CDR3: TGCGCCAGCAGCTCCTCGACAGGGCGAACTGAAGCTTTCTTT.

The chain employs TRBV18 and TRBJ2-5, with D maybe TRBD2 (5 bases). The germline V gene has CDR1 KGHSH and CDR2 LQKENI. CDR3 size: 14 residues. The germline V and J ends were trimmed by 0 bases and 3 bases, with 8 bases remaining between them. The CDR3, as DNA: TGTGCCAGCTCACCACCGTTGCGGGAAGAGACCCAGTACTTC. Protein product: CASSPPLREETQYF.

V and J are TRBV7-9 and TRBJ1-2, with 10 positions matching TRBD1. The germline V gene has CDR1 SEHNR and CDR2 FQNEAQ (reference sequence). V gave up 1 base and J gave up 3 bases; unmatched junction bases: 5. The CDR3 covers 16 residues. The CDR3 nucleotides are TGTGCCAGCAGCTTAGGACAGGGGGCCGGCGACTATGGCTACACCTTC. This gives the protein CASSLGQGAGDYGYTF.

V gene TRBV5-1 combines with J gene TRBJ2-3; 7 bases map to TRBD2. The junction had 8 bases not matched to a gene; V was cut back by 4 bases and J by 0 bases. This CDR3 has 16 residues. Germline values: CDR1 SGHRS, CDR2 YFSETQ. The CDR3 nucleotides are TGCGCCAGCAGCAGCGGGGAGCACCTTAGCACAGATACGCAGTATTTT. This translates into CASSSGEHLSTDTQYF.

V gene TRBV6-1 combines with J gene TRBJ1-1, with D maybe TRBD1 (6 bases). This CDR3 is built from 13 residues. CDR1 is MNHNS and CDR2 is SASEGT in the germline V gene. V lost 4 bases to trimming and J lost 1 base, with 7 bases between them. CDR3 residues: CASSGTENTEAFF. The CDR3, as DNA: TGTGCCAGCAGTGGGACAGAGAACACTGAAGCTTTCTTT.

The CDR3 sequence is CASSAYRGLENIQYF. Written as DNA, the CDR3 is TGTGCCAGCAGTGCTTACAGGGGGCTTGAAAACATTCAGTACTTC. The chain uses TRBV6-1 and TRBJ2-4, with 9 positions matching TRBD1. The length of the CDR3 is 15 residues. Germline V CDR1 and CDR2: MNHNS, SASEGT. The V segment lost 4 bases and the J segment 5 bases; nucleotides outside the gene matches: 6.

This sequence joins TRBV15 and TRBJ2-1, with TRBD2 identical over 8 bases. The trim removed 5 bases at V and 8 bases at J, leaving 8 bases unmatched. This CDR3 spans 14 amino acids. CDR1 and CDR2 (germline): LNHNV, YYDKDF (reference sequence). CDR3 sequence: CATSASGGADEQFF. DNA for the CDR3: TGTGCCACCAGCGCCTCCGGGGGGGCCGATGAGCAGTTCTTC.

This chain connects TRBV19 to TRBJ2-7, with TRBD1 as a possible D gene (5 bases). Germline-derived CDR1 and CDR2 are LNHDA and SQIVND (reference sequence). Trimming pared 5 bases from V and 0 bases from J, leaving 8 bases between. CDR3 length: 13 residues. The CDR3, as DNA: TGTGCCAGTAGTGACAGTCCCTCCTACGAGCAGTACTTC. As protein: CASSDSPSYEQYF.

The chain combines TRBV4-1 with TRBJ1-1; maybe TRBD1 (6 bases). CDR1 is MGHRA, CDR2 YSYEKL, per germline. The CDR3 contains 15 residues. V was cut by 0 bases and J by 0 bases, with 8 bases left in between. The CDR3 nucleotides read TGCGCCAGCAGCCAAGACAGGGGCATGAACACTGAAGCTTTCTTT. Translating gives CASSQDRGMNTEAFF.

The rearrangement uses TRBV14 and TRBJ2-1; 7 bases map to TRBD2. Trimming took 4 bases from V and 3 from J; bases not matched to a gene: 3. This CDR3 region has 14 residues. The germline gives CDR1 SGHDN, CDR2 FVKESK. Here the CDR3 DNA reads TGTGCCAGCAGCCCCGGGACTAACTACAATGAGCAGTTCTTC. It encodes CASSPGTNYNEQFF.

This clone was counted once. The chain has TRBV4-3 and TRBJ2-5; 7 bases agree with TRBD2. Germline V gives CDR1 LGHNA, CDR2 YSLEER. V shed 0 bases, J shed 3 bases, and the junction held 10 bases outside the gene matches. The CDR3 is 17 amino acids. The CDR3 DNA reads as TGCGCCAGCAGCCAAGATCTGGCGGGAGTTGGGGAAGAGACCCAGTACTTC. This gives the protein CASSQDLAGVGEETQYF.

The rearrangement uses TRBV5-1 and TRBJ2-3, with 10 positions matching TRBD2. CDR3 length: 16 residues. Germline V CDR1 and CDR2: SGHRS, YFSETQ. Trimming removed 0 bases from V and 5 bases from J; junction bases left unmatched: 6. The chain's CDR3 is CASSLVPSGSEDTQYF. The CDR3 DNA follows: TGCGCCAGCAGCTTGGTCCCTAGCGGGAGCGAAGATACGCAGTATTTT. The variable domain in full, completed from reference TRBV5-1 and TRBJ2-3, reads KAGVTQTPRYLIKTRGQQVTLSCSPISGHRSVSWYQQTPGQGLQFLFEYFSETQRNKGNFPGRFSGRQFSNSRSEMNVSTLELGDSALYLCASSLVPSGSEDTQYFGPGTRLTVL.

This clone was observed once. CDR3 sequence (DNA): TGCGCCAGCAGCCTTAGTTTGGTCGGGAGGGCCCAAAAAGAGCAGTTCTTC. Translated: CASSLSLVGRAQKEQFF. The V gene is TRBV4-3, the J gene TRBJ2-1; 8 bases fit TRBD2. The CDR3 consists of 17 residues. Germline trimming cut 4 bases from V and 10 bases from J; bases unmatched to any gene: 18. The V gene's germline CDR1 is LGHNA and CDR2 YSLEER.

The chain is built from TRBV30 and TRBJ2-7, with TRBD2 matching over 7 bases. Germline loops: CDR1 GTSNPN, CDR2 SVGIG (reference sequence). The CDR3 has 13 residues. V was clipped by 3 bases and J by 4 bases; unmatched bases: 6. The CDR3 sequence is CAWSAGARYEQYF. CDR3 in DNA: TGTGCCTGGAGCGCGGGAGCAAGGTACGAGCAGTACTTC. Based on the CDR3 plus reference TRBV30 and TRBJ2-7, the full variable domain is SQTIHQWPATLVQPVGSPLSLECTVEGTSNPNLYWYRQAAGRGLQLLFYSVGIGQISSEVPQNLSASRPQDRQFILSSKKLLLSDSGFYLCAWSAGARYEQYFGPGTRLTVT.

The chain joins TRBV6-4 to TRBJ2-3; 14 bases match TRBD2. V lost 0 bases and J lost 8; bases outside the gene matches: 1. The CDR3 length is 15 residues. Germline-derived CDR1 and CDR2 are MRHNA and SNTAGT. Written as DNA, the CDR3 is TGTGCCAGCAGTGACTCGACTAGCGGGGGGGCTACGCAGTATTTT. Translating gives CASSDSTSGGATQYF.